The rows below give T cell receptor beta chains drawn from one sample of a study of tumor-infiltrating lymphocytes in glioblastoma multiforme. Via MiXCR, TCRdb re-called the multiplex PCR reads, giving one row per CDR3 protein. Of about 11,000 distinct CDR3 sequences in the sample, over 60% were seen once. Input material: brain tumor tissue. These receptors originate from a male donor with glioblastoma. The CDR3 runs from the conserved cysteine through the conserved F or W. A D gene is named only where the DNA matches it firmly. The size entry is marked missing in some rows and otherwise reads once, few, many or a size class.

V gene: TRBV20-1
D gene: TRBD1
clone size: .
J gene: TRBJ2-5
CDR3 protein: CSARDGTGGIKETQYF
CDR3 DNA: TGTAGTGCTAGAGATGGGACAGGGGGTATTAAAGAGACCCAGTACTTC

V gene: TRBV5-1
D gene: .
clone size: .
J gene: TRBJ2-5
CDR3 protein: CASSSFEEGWDQYF
CDR3 DNA: TGCGCCAGCAGCTCCTTCGAAGAGGGGTGGGACCAGTACTTC

V gene: TRBV29-1
D gene: TRBD2
clone size: .
J gene: TRBJ2-5
CDR3 protein: CSVELTSGRWETQYF
CDR3 DNA: TGCAGCGTTGAGCTGACTAGCGGGAGGTGGGAGACCCAGTACTTC

V gene: TRBV14
D gene: TRBD1
clone size: few
J gene: TRBJ1-6
CDR3 protein: CASSLPYGTGVSHLHF
CDR3 DNA: TGTGCCAGCAGCCTGCCCTACGGGACAGGGGTTTCACACCTCCACTTT

V gene: TRBV20-1
D gene: TRBD1
clone size: .
J gene: TRBJ2-7
CDR3 protein: CSAYPGQTSYEQYF
CDR3 DNA: TGCAGTGCTTACCCGGGACAGACCTCCTACGAGCAGTACTTC

V gene: TRBV11-2
D gene: .
clone size: .
J gene: TRBJ1-1
CDR3 protein: CASSLERENEAFF
CDR3 DNA: TGTGCCAGCAGCTTAGAGAGGGAGAATGAGGCGTTCTTC

V gene: TRBV4-1
D gene: TRBD2
clone size: .
J gene: TRBJ2-1
CDR3 protein: CASSQGGLASLEQFF
CDR3 DNA: TGCGCCAGCAGCCAAGGGGGACTAGCGAGCTTAGAACAGTTCTTC

V gene: TRBV7-9
D gene: TRBD1
clone size: .
J gene: TRBJ1-4
CDR3 protein: CASSSSQGEGSEKLFF
CDR3 DNA: TGTGCCAGCAGCTCCTCCCAGGGGGAAGGATCGGAAAAACTGTTTTTT

V gene: TRBV11-2
D gene: TRBD2
clone size: .
J gene: TRBJ2-3
CDR3 protein: CASSFLAGGDTQYF
CDR3 DNA: TGTGCCAGCAGCTTCCTAGCGGGGGGGGATACGCAGTATTTT

V gene: TRBV19
D gene: TRBD1
clone size: few
J gene: TRBJ2-5
CDR3 protein: CASSIWTGGAFLETQYF
CDR3 DNA: TGTGCCAGTAGTATATGGACAGGGGGCGCGTTTCTAGAGACCCAGTACTTC

V gene: TRBV6-2/TRBV6-3
D gene: .
clone size: .
J gene: TRBJ1-5
CDR3 protein: CASSYSSGEDQPQHF
CDR3 DNA: TGTGCCAGCAGTTACTCGTCAGGGGAGGATCAGCCCCAGCATTTT

V gene: TRBV11-2
D gene: .
clone size: few
J gene: TRBJ2-2
CDR3 protein: CASSLDLPPNTGELFF
CDR3 DNA: TGTGCCAGCAGCTTAGATCTCCCTCCGAACACCGGGGAGCTGTTTTTT

V gene: TRBV11-2
D gene: .
clone size: .
J gene: TRBJ2-3
CDR3 protein: CASSLDWSLDTQYF
CDR3 DNA: TGTGCCAGCAGCTTAGACTGGTCACTAGATACGCAGTATTTC

V gene: TRBV20-1
D gene: .
clone size: few
J gene: TRBJ2-1
CDR3 protein: CIARRSLNERFF
CDR3 DNA: TGCATTGCTCGGCGTTCGCTCAATGAGCGGTTCTTC

V gene: TRBV11-2
D gene: .
clone size: few
J gene: TRBJ1-1
CDR3 protein: CASSQQVATEAFF
CDR3 DNA: TGTGCCAGCAGCCAACAGGTGGCAACTGAAGCTTTCTTT

V gene: TRBV6-2/TRBV6-3
D gene: .
clone size: .
J gene: TRBJ2-2
CDR3 protein: CASSHHPDRPTGELSF
CDR3 DNA: TGTGCCAGCAGTCACCACCCAGACAGGCCCACCGGGGAGCTGTCTTTT

V gene: TRBV11-2
D gene: .
clone size: .
J gene: TRBJ2-3
CDR3 protein: CASSPGGHTDTQYF
CDR3 DNA: TGTGCCAGCAGCCCTGGAGGGCACACAGATACGCAGTATTTT

V gene: TRBV20-1
D gene: .
clone size: medium-sized
J gene: TRBJ1-1
CDR3 protein: CSARWGNTEAFF
CDR3 DNA: TGCAGTGCTCGATGGGGTAACACTGAAGCTTTCTTT

V gene: TRBV28
D gene: .
clone size: .
J gene: TRBJ1-5
CDR3 protein: CASSLGGGFQPQHF
CDR3 DNA: TGTGCCAGCAGTTTAGGGGGGGGGTTCCAGCCCCAGCATTTT

V gene: TRBV29-1
D gene: .
clone size: .
J gene: TRBJ2-5
CDR3 protein: CSGHAGGTQYF
CDR3 DNA: TGCAGCGGCCATGCCGGGGGGACCCAGTACTTC

V gene: TRBV6-5
D gene: .
clone size: .
J gene: TRBJ2-7
CDR3 protein: CASRFYEQYF
CDR3 DNA: TGTGCCAGCAGGTTTTACGAGCAGTACTTC

V gene: TRBV2
D gene: .
clone size: .
J gene: TRBJ1-6
CDR3 protein: CARSLLRGNSPLHF
CDR3 DNA: TGTGCCCGCAGTCTACTAAGGGGTAATTCACCCCTCCATTTT

V gene: TRBV11-2
D gene: .
clone size: .
J gene: TRBJ2-1
CDR3 protein: CASSSGQGDGEQFF
CDR3 DNA: TGTGCCAGCAGCTCGGGACAAGGGGACGGTGAGCAGTTCTTC

V gene: TRBV11-2
D gene: TRBD2
clone size: .
J gene: TRBJ2-5
CDR3 protein: CASASSRLAGEAQYF
CDR3 DNA: TGTGCCAGCGCGTCCTCGCGGCTAGCGGGAGAGGCCCAGTACTTC

V gene: TRBV30
D gene: .
clone size: .
J gene: TRBJ2-7
CDR3 protein: CAWTRRQGRAYGQYF
CDR3 DNA: TGTGCCTGGACTCGACGGCAGGGGAGGGCCTACGGGCAGTACTTC

V gene: TRBV11-2
D gene: .
clone size: .
J gene: TRBJ2-3
CDR3 protein: CASSLDRPLDTQYF
CDR3 DNA: TGTGCCAGCAGCTTAGACAGACCCCTGGATACGCAGTATTTT

V gene: TRBV6-1
D gene: TRBD2
clone size: .
J gene: TRBJ2-1
CDR3 protein: CASSEPLAGGPWSYNEQFF
CDR3 DNA: TGTGCCAGCAGTGAACCTCTAGCGGGGGGGCCGTGGTCCTACAATGAGCAGTTCTTC

V gene: TRBV11-3
D gene: .
clone size: few
J gene: TRBJ2-1
CDR3 protein: CASSFTNGDEQFF
CDR3 DNA: TGTGCCAGCAGCTTCACAAACGGAGATGAGCAGTTCTTC

V gene: TRBV20-1
D gene: TRBD2
clone size: once
J gene: TRBJ2-5
CDR3 protein: CSARDGGAEETQYF
CDR3 DNA: TGCAGTGCTAGGGACGGGGGGGCCGAGGAGACCCAGTACTTC

V gene: TRBV19
D gene: .
clone size: many
J gene: TRBJ2-7
CDR3 protein: CASGDGSWYEQYF
CDR3 DNA: TGTGCCAGTGGGGACGGCTCGTGGTACGAGCAGTACTTC

V gene: TRBV6-1
D gene: TRBD2
clone size: .
J gene: TRBJ2-3
CDR3 protein: CASSLAGTDTQYF
CDR3 DNA: TGTGCCAGCAGCCTAGCGGGCACAGATACGCAGTATTTT

V gene: TRBV4-1
D gene: .
clone size: .
J gene: TRBJ1-5
CDR3 protein: CASSQVAGVSNQPQHF
CDR3 DNA: TGCGCCAGCAGCCAAGTCGCTGGGGTGAGCAATCAGCCCCAGCATTTT

V gene: TRBV11-1
D gene: .
clone size: .
J gene: TRBJ2-7
CDR3 protein: CASSPSMGYEQYF
CDR3 DNA: TGTGCCAGCAGCCCATCTATGGGGTACGAGCAGTACTTC

V gene: TRBV9
D gene: TRBD2
clone size: many
J gene: TRBJ2-2
CDR3 protein: CASSPLAGDRTGELFF
CDR3 DNA: TGTGCCAGCAGCCCTCTAGCGGGAGACCGCACCGGGGAGCTGTTTTTT

V gene: TRBV11-1
D gene: TRBD1
clone size: .
J gene: TRBJ1-1
CDR3 protein: CGSSLEEWDSDAFF
CDR3 DNA: TGTGGCAGCAGCCTAGAGGAGTGGGACAGCGATGCTTTCTTT

V gene: TRBV7-9
D gene: .
clone size: .
J gene: TRBJ2-7
CDR3 protein: CASSLVGGGYEQYF
CDR3 DNA: TGTGCCAGCAGCTTAGTAGGGGGAGGGTACGAGCAGTACTTC

V gene: TRBV20-1
D gene: .
clone size: .
J gene: TRBJ1-4
CDR3 protein: CSAREEDVSAEEKLSF
CDR3 DNA: TGCAGTGCTAGAGAGGAGGACGTCTCAGCTGAGGAAAAACTGTCTTTT

V gene: TRBV11-3
D gene: .
clone size: .
J gene: TRBJ2-1
CDR3 protein: CASSLGWDENEQFF
CDR3 DNA: TGTGCCAGCAGCTTAGGCTGGGACGAAAATGAGCAGTTCTTC

V gene: TRBV5-4
D gene: .
clone size: .
J gene: TRBJ2-2
CDR3 protein: CASSRDHPGMGSTGEPFF
CDR3 DNA: TGTGCCAGCAGCAGGGACCACCCCGGGATGGGGAGCACCGGGGAGCCGTTTTTT

V gene: TRBV20-1
D gene: .
clone size: medium-sized
J gene: TRBJ2-3
CDR3 protein: CSAVTGHHLTDTQYF
CDR3 DNA: TGCAGTGCGGTAACGGGACATCATCTCACAGATACGCAGTATTTT

V gene: TRBV20-1
D gene: .
clone size: .
J gene: TRBJ2-7
CDR3 protein: CSAEEGTSEGYEQYF
CDR3 DNA: TGCAGTGCTGAAGAAGGGACTTCGGAGGGTTACGAGCAATACTTC

V gene: TRBV20-1
D gene: .
clone size: .
J gene: TRBJ2-2
CDR3 protein: CSASRGTGELFF
CDR3 DNA: TGCAGTGCCTCAAGGGGGACCGGGGAGCTGTTTTTT

V gene: TRBV4-1
D gene: .
clone size: .
J gene: TRBJ1-5
CDR3 protein: CTSSQGLTSNQPQHF
CDR3 DNA: TGCACCAGCAGCCAAGGTCTCACGAGCAATCAGCCCCAGCATTTT

V gene: TRBV6-5
D gene: TRBD1
clone size: .
J gene: TRBJ1-1
CDR3 protein: CASSPDRGPEAFF
CDR3 DNA: TGTGCCAGCAGCCCCGACAGGGGGCCTGAAGCTTTCTTT

V gene: TRBV12-3/TRBV12-4
D gene: TRBD2
clone size: few
J gene: TRBJ2-3
CDR3 protein: CASRTGLAGGKRRDTQYF
CDR3 DNA: TGTGCCAGCAGAACCGGACTAGCGGGAGGCAAAAGGCGAGATACGCAGTATTTT

V gene: TRBV4-1
D gene: TRBD2
clone size: .
J gene: TRBJ2-1
CDR3 protein: CASSLRLAGGDNEQFF
CDR3 DNA: TGCGCCAGCAGCCTAAGACTAGCGGGAGGCGACAATGAGCAGTTCTTC

V gene: TRBV10-2
D gene: .
clone size: .
J gene: TRBJ1-1
CDR3 protein: CASSDRNTEAFF
CDR3 DNA: TGCGCCAGCAGTGACAGGAACACTGAAGCTTTCTTT